A selection of T cell receptor beta chains follows, all from one sample in a study of early T cells in non-severe SARS-CoV-2 infection. TCRdb reanalysed the 5' RACE reads using MiXCR and keeps one entry per CDR3 protein. The sample shows 25,000 to 35,000 distinct CDR3 sequences, approximately 6% of them seen only once. Source: whole blood, taken at baseline. The receptor set was obtained from an adult who was a healthcare worker with PCR-confirmed SARS-CoV-2 infection or an uninfected control (not recorded which). Each CDR3 is given with its conserved first and last residue. Each record gives: V gene, J gene, CDR3 protein.

v_call: TRBV10-3; j_call: TRBJ2-3; cdr3_aa: CATTRGSPGGGYTQYF
v_call: TRBV29-1; j_call: TRBJ2-3; cdr3_aa: CSVEWGTDTQYF
v_call: TRBV9; j_call: TRBJ2-1; cdr3_aa: CASSVAYRNEQFF
v_call: TRBV7-2; j_call: TRBJ2-4; cdr3_aa: CASSTLAGTESIQYF
v_call: TRBV23-1; j_call: TRBJ2-3; cdr3_aa: CASSQSGDISLWDTQYF
v_call: TRBV6-1; j_call: TRBJ2-3; cdr3_aa: CASSWNGDSPSDTQYF
v_call: TRBV10-3; j_call: TRBJ2-5; cdr3_aa: CASRGGTSGNQETQYF
v_call: TRBV4-1; j_call: TRBJ2-5; cdr3_aa: CASSRQGQETQYF
v_call: TRBV6-5; j_call: TRBJ1-1; cdr3_aa: CASSSPAAATEAFF
v_call: TRBV3-1; j_call: TRBJ2-1; cdr3_aa: CATRREGYNEQFF
v_call: TRBV12-3/TRBV12-4; j_call: TRBJ2-7; cdr3_aa: CASSLGWRGSSYEQYF
v_call: TRBV18; j_call: TRBJ2-7; cdr3_aa: CASSLGTDRVYF
v_call: TRBV6-6; j_call: TRBJ1-5; cdr3_aa: CASSWTASNQPQHF
v_call: TRBV19; j_call: TRBJ2-3; cdr3_aa: CASNFPGASTDTQYF
v_call: TRBV6-5; j_call: TRBJ2-3; cdr3_aa: CASSLSWLAGGFGVSDTQYF
v_call: TRBV5-1; j_call: TRBJ2-6; cdr3_aa: CASSYSSGSSGANVLTF
v_call: TRBV7-6; j_call: TRBJ2-2; cdr3_aa: CASSLGRAFSGELFF
v_call: TRBV7-2; j_call: TRBJ2-2; cdr3_aa: CASSLVYTGELFF
v_call: TRBV21-1; j_call: TRBJ2-6; cdr3_aa: CASSLKEGDSRSGANVLTF
v_call: TRBV3-1; j_call: TRBJ2-1; cdr3_aa: CASSRRSGEQFF
v_call: TRBV25-1; j_call: TRBJ1-2; cdr3_aa: CASSEGDSLVRLAGYTF
v_call: TRBV7-7; j_call: TRBJ2-1; cdr3_aa: CASSFVPPETSGSPFYNEQFF
v_call: TRBV14; j_call: TRBJ2-5; cdr3_aa: CASSQYDREKETQYF
v_call: TRBV3-1; j_call: TRBJ2-1; cdr3_aa: CASSQRRLAGGYNEQFF
v_call: TRBV28; j_call: TRBJ1-1; cdr3_aa: CASSPSGYEAFF
v_call: TRBV9; j_call: TRBJ2-7; cdr3_aa: CASSTGTGGGREQYF
v_call: TRBV7-8; j_call: TRBJ2-4; cdr3_aa: CASSFGAEREFFKNIQYF
v_call: TRBV5-6; j_call: TRBJ2-3; cdr3_aa: CASTQDTQYF
v_call: TRBV7-2; j_call: TRBJ2-5; cdr3_aa: CASSLSIMETQYF
v_call: TRBV6-5; j_call: TRBJ2-7; cdr3_aa: CASMGGYEQYF
v_call: TRBV9; j_call: TRBJ1-4; cdr3_aa: CASSVVSGEKLFF
v_call: TRBV20-1; j_call: TRBJ2-7; cdr3_aa: CSARDRLAGVSEQYF
v_call: TRBV7-2; j_call: TRBJ1-4; cdr3_aa: CASSLQGPNEKLFF
v_call: TRBV7-2; j_call: TRBJ1-3; cdr3_aa: CASSLDGTAGNTIYF
v_call: TRBV18; j_call: TRBJ2-3; cdr3_aa: CASSPTGQGADTQYF
v_call: TRBV4-2; j_call: TRBJ1-1; cdr3_aa: CASSQIRLRAEQNTEAFF
v_call: TRBV9; j_call: TRBJ2-1; cdr3_aa: CASSGYRDGLDNEQFF
v_call: TRBV7-7; j_call: TRBJ2-1; cdr3_aa: CASSLKRTGPSEQFF
v_call: TRBV24-1; j_call: TRBJ2-3; cdr3_aa: CATSDPNGVDTQYF
v_call: TRBV3-1; j_call: TRBJ2-7; cdr3_aa: CASSSTYEQYF
v_call: TRBV14; j_call: TRBJ1-2; cdr3_aa: CASSNRGVYGYTF
v_call: TRBV7-2; j_call: TRBJ1-1; cdr3_aa: CASSFRGEAFF
v_call: TRBV5-1; j_call: TRBJ2-2; cdr3_aa: CASSLRAGQLFF
v_call: TRBV11-2; j_call: TRBJ2-3; cdr3_aa: CASSLARDGADTQYF
v_call: TRBV28; j_call: TRBJ2-3; cdr3_aa: CASSTVVRDTQYF
v_call: TRBV19; j_call: TRBJ2-1; cdr3_aa: CARPVVGREEFSNEQFF
v_call: TRBV28; j_call: TRBJ2-3; cdr3_aa: CASSHRGGWEDTQYF
v_call: TRBV3-1; j_call: TRBJ2-3; cdr3_aa: CASSQNQVSTDTQYF
v_call: TRBV12-3/TRBV12-4; j_call: TRBJ2-7; cdr3_aa: CASSLQGVRYEQYF
v_call: TRBV6-1; j_call: TRBJ1-2; cdr3_aa: CASKADRSDYGYTF
v_call: TRBV12-3/TRBV12-4; j_call: TRBJ1-1; cdr3_aa: CASSLWTGNTEAFF
v_call: TRBV7-2; j_call: TRBJ2-5; cdr3_aa: CASSGGLQETQYF
v_call: TRBV7-2; j_call: TRBJ2-2; cdr3_aa: CASSLAPQGYTGELFF
v_call: TRBV5-5; j_call: TRBJ1-2; cdr3_aa: CASSLVTRSYGYTF
v_call: TRBV7-9; j_call: TRBJ1-1; cdr3_aa: CASSLTGVADTEAFF
v_call: TRBV3-1; j_call: TRBJ1-1; cdr3_aa: CASRSKGRVTEAFF
v_call: TRBV6-2/TRBV6-3; j_call: TRBJ1-2; cdr3_aa: CASSYVGGPYGYTF
v_call: TRBV5-5; j_call: TRBJ1-2; cdr3_aa: CASSARDRAGGYTF
v_call: TRBV3-1; j_call: TRBJ2-7; cdr3_aa: CASSRGVSSYEQYF